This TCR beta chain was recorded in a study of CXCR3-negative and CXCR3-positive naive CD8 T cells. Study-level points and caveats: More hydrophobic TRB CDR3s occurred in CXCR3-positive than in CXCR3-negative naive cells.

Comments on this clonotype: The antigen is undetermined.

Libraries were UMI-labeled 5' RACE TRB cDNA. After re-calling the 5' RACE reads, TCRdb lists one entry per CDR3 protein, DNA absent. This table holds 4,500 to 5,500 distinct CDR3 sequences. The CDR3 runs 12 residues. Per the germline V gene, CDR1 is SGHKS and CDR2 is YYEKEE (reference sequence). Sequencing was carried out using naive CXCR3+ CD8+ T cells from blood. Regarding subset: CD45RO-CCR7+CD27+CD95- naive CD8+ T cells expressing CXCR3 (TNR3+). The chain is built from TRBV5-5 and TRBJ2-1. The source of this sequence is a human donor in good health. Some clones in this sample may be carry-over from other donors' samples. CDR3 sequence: CASSLLGNEQFF.